This TCR beta chain was obtained from a study of cytomegalovirus exposure and HLA in healthy donors. Vbeta (60) and Jbeta (13) primers were used in the PCR. TCRdb's copy holds only in-frame clones and misses some; the assay was immunoSEQ multiplex PCR. The repertoire consists of some 110,000 clones, with 70% occurring once and the leading ten covering approximately 9%. The sequenced sample was PBMCs. This TCR came from a man aged 25 to 45 in good health and CMV-seropositive.

For the CDR3, the DNA is TGTGCCAGTAGTATCCGTCGGGACAGGGGGCTGGAGGGAAACACCATATATTTT. Amino acid sequence: CASSIRRDRGLEGNTIYF. The gene calls are TRBV19 and TRBJ1-3, with 12 positions matching TRBD1. V lost 3 bases and J lost 4; bases outside the gene matches: 10. Germline-derived CDR1 and CDR2 are LNHDA and SQIVND (reference sequence). The CDR3 loop spans 18 amino acids. Full variable domain (rest looked up from reference TRBV19 and TRBJ1-3): DGGITQSPKYLFRKEGQNVTLSCEQNLNHDAMYWYRQDPGQGLRLIYYSQIVNDFQKGDIAEGYSVSREKKESFPLTVTSAQKNPTAFYLCASSIRRDRGLEGNTIYFGEGSWLTVV.